The sequence of this T cell receptor (beta chain) was determined in a study of regulatory T cells in long-lasting Graves disease. Investigators prepared the TCR beta libraries by applying iRepertoire HTBI primers and Arm-PCR of CDR3 regions. TCRdb reanalysed the multiplex PCR reads using MiXCR and keeps one entry per CDR3 protein. Among hundreds of thousands of distinct CDR3 sequences listed, 15% to 20% were seen once. The germline V and J ends were trimmed by 6 bases and 11 bases, with 23 bases remaining between them. The CDR3 totals 15 residues. Looked up from germline, CDR1 is MNHNS and CDR2 is SASEGT. Specified time point: newly diagnosed GD, antithyroid drugs for less than 3 months. Extracted RNA from PBMCs served as the source of the TCR library. This clonotype was observed many times. Separately, the same data were catalogued under a study of T cells in Graves' hyperthyroidism and ophthalmopathy.

The receptor was derived from a middle-aged woman with Graves disease. Sequencing used peripheral blood mononuclear cells (PBMCs), obtained at new diagnosis, from a patient treated with antithyroid drugs. The chain employs TRBV6-1 and TRBJ1-3; D is unclear. The CDR3 spells CASRRNLRPGVAIYF. In DNA form, the CDR3 reads TGTGCCAGCAGGCGAAACCTTCGGCCAGGCGTCGCCATATATTTT.